This is a list of T cell receptor beta chains from one sample in a study of Ad26.COV2.S vaccination and SARS-CoV-2 variants. Only in-frame clones appear in the TCRdb table, and some are missing; sequencing was by immunoSEQ multiplex PCR. The data contain approximately 350,000 clones, 83% of them singletons. Sequenced material: peripheral blood, taken in a trial of Ad26.COV2.S vaccine versus placebo. The receptors originated from a person between 18 and 65 years old who received the Ad26.COV2.S COVID-19 vaccine or a placebo. CDR3s include the opening cysteine and the closing phenylalanine or tryptophan. A D gene is named only where the DNA matches it firmly. The size of a clone is reported for some rows only, either as once, few or many, or as a class for expanded clones.

V gene: TRBV19; clone size: .; D gene: .; J gene: TRBJ1-6; CDR3 length: 14; CDR3 DNA: TGTGCCAGTAGTATGGAGACAGCGAATTCACCCCTCCACTTT; CDR3 protein: CASSMETANSPLHF
V gene: TRBV6-6; clone size: .; D gene: TRBD1; J gene: TRBJ1-2; CDR3 length: 14; CDR3 DNA: TGTGCCAGCAGTATACAGGGGAGTGTGAGTGGCTACACCTTC; CDR3 protein: CASSIQGSVSGYTF
V gene: TRBV10-3; clone size: .; D gene: .; J gene: TRBJ2-5; CDR3 length: 13; CDR3 DNA: TGTGCCATCACCGCCGTTGCGGGGGAGACCCAGTACTTC; CDR3 protein: CAITAVAGETQYF
V gene: TRBV5-6; clone size: .; D gene: .; J gene: TRBJ2-7; CDR3 length: 14; CDR3 DNA: TGTGCCAGCAGCTTGGCGGGGCACCTTTACGAGCAGTACTTC; CDR3 protein: CASSLAGHLYEQYF
V gene: TRBV5-1; clone size: .; D gene: TRBD2; J gene: TRBJ2-6; CDR3 length: 22; CDR3 DNA: TGCGCCAGCAGCTTGGCCCAACGGGGGGGGAGAGTGCAACCCTCTGGGGCCAACGTCCTGACTTTC; CDR3 protein: CASSLAQRGGRVQPSGANVLTF
V gene: TRBV29-1; clone size: once; D gene: .; J gene: TRBJ1-1; CDR3 length: 13; CDR3 DNA: TGCAGCGCCGGAGGGGCCCGGAACACTGAAGCTTTCTTT; CDR3 protein: CSAGGARNTEAFF
V gene: TRBV29-1; clone size: .; D gene: .; J gene: TRBJ1-1; CDR3 length: 11; CDR3 DNA: TGCAGCGTTCCGGACGGAACTGAAGCTTTCTTT; CDR3 protein: CSVPDGTEAFF
V gene: TRBV24-1; clone size: .; D gene: TRBD1; J gene: TRBJ2-2; CDR3 length: 15; CDR3 DNA: TGTGCCACCAGCGAGGGACAGGGCAACACCGGGGAGCTGTTTTTT; CDR3 protein: CATSEGQGNTGELFF
V gene: TRBV11-2; clone size: .; D gene: .; J gene: TRBJ2-3; CDR3 length: 14; CDR3 DNA: TGTGCCAGCAGTCTACTGGGGACCTCCAATGCGCAGTATTTT; CDR3 protein: CASSLLGTSNAQYF
V gene: TRBV5-1; clone size: .; D gene: .; J gene: TRBJ2-7; CDR3 length: 17; CDR3 DNA: TGCGCCAGCAGCCTAAGGCCACCCGGGGGGCCGTACTACGAGCAGTACTTC; CDR3 protein: CASSLRPPGGPYYEQYF
V gene: TRBV5-1; clone size: .; D gene: TRBD2; J gene: TRBJ2-7; CDR3 length: 17; CDR3 DNA: TGCGCCAGCAGCCCTAGACTAGCGGGGGGGCCAAGTGAGGAGCAGTACTTC; CDR3 protein: CASSPRLAGGPSEEQYF
V gene: TRBV19; clone size: .; D gene: TRBD1; J gene: TRBJ1-2; CDR3 length: 15; CDR3 DNA: TGTGCCAGTAGTACCTTGGGACAGGGTAACAATGGCTACACCTTC; CDR3 protein: CASSTLGQGNNGYTF
V gene: TRBV7-9; clone size: .; D gene: TRBD1; J gene: TRBJ2-6; CDR3 length: 16; CDR3 DNA: TGTGCCAGCAGGCCGGCAGGGGGCGTCGGGGCCAACGTCCTGACTTTC; CDR3 protein: CASRPAGGVGANVLTF
V gene: TRBV5-1; clone size: .; D gene: .; J gene: TRBJ1-2; CDR3 length: 16; CDR3 DNA: TGCGCCAGCAGCTTGCTTCAGGGGTCTACTAACTATGGCTACACCTTC; CDR3 protein: CASSLLQGSTNYGYTF
V gene: TRBV20-1; clone size: .; D gene: .; J gene: TRBJ1-1; CDR3 length: 11; CDR3 DNA: TGCAGTGCACGGGCGGGAGTGGAAGCTTTCTTT; CDR3 protein: CSARAGVEAFF
V gene: TRBV6-5; clone size: few; D gene: TRBD1; J gene: TRBJ1-6; CDR3 length: 12; CDR3 DNA: TGTGCCAGCAGGGACAGGGGGTCACCCCTCCACTTT; CDR3 protein: CASRDRGSPLHF